The text below deals with one T cell receptor beta chain. Its antigen remains unidentified. Base qualities were left out, and no much larger clone turns up one base away. These data belong to a study of breast tumors, draining lymph nodes, adjacent tissues (dated by TCRdb to between 2015 and 2016). With regard to the full study: TCR beta repertoires were compared across tumor, adjacent nontumor tissue and axillary lymph nodes obtained from breast cancer patients. The study was designed to assess the relationships and possible T-cell exchange between tumor, surrounding tissue and draining lymph node repertoires in human breast cancer.

Instrument used: Illumina HiSeq 2000. TCR beta chain libraries were generated through multiplex PCR amplification. High-throughput sequencing was used to analyze the amplified TCR beta chain products. TCRdb ran its own pipeline on the public reads, namely fastp trimming at Q25 and MiXCR clone calling, and kept in-frame beta chains. A single entry per CDR3 protein holds the most common genes and DNA from its merged rows. This sample has 60,000 to 75,000 distinct CDR3 sequences in its table, and around 60% of those were observed once. The top ten clones comprise 15% to 20% of the sample. Results the study describes overall, beyond this receptor: Rather than being directly demonstrated, the conclusion that tumor T cells originate in lymph nodes was presented as consistent with a hypothesis. The data were considered consistent with the idea that most tumor T cells come from the lymph node and then expand in tumor tissue. In luminal-like breast cancer, tumor and nontumor tissue repertoires resembled each other significantly more than in basal-like breast cancer. Tumor T-cell repertoires showed less diversity than lymph node repertoires and more diversity than nontumor tissue repertoires, and tumor T-cell repertoires showed preferential V and J gene usage.

In the germline V gene, CDR1 corresponds to SGHVS and CDR2 to FQNEAQ. The CDR3 covers 14 residues, taking in both the cysteine and the phenylalanine. Only the CDR3 portion is preserved as DNA: 42 bases, with reading frame beginning at the first base. Trimming at the junction amounts to 5 bases on V and 8 bases on J, and the germline ends lie 18 bases apart. The chain is made from TRBV7-8 and TRBJ1-2, with a tentative D gene TRBD1 over 5 matching bases. Material for sequencing was breast tumor tissue. This sequence was found in a female donor with breast cancer. Some clones in this sample may be carry-over from other donors' samples. The CDR3 protein: CASSPRGANGGYTF. Read as DNA, the sequence is TGTGCCAGCAGCCCCAGAGGGGCCAACGGAGGCTACACCTTC.